The 19 T cell receptor beta chains given below trace back to one sample, sequenced in a study of cytomegalovirus exposure and HLA in healthy donors. Amplification used 60 Vbeta primers and 13 Jbeta primers. TCRdb's copy holds only in-frame clones and misses some; the assay was immunoSEQ multiplex PCR. The table includes roughly 150,000 clones, over 65% detected once. The sequencing input was PBMCs. The receptors come from a man aged 18 to 35 in good health and CMV-seropositive.

The J gene is TRBJ2-1, the V gene TRBV5-1, with 9 bases that match TRBD2. J gave up 7 bases and V 0 bases, and 5 bases lay outside the gene matches. This CDR3 region has 15 residues. CDR1 and CDR2 (germline): SGHRS, YFSETQ. DNA for the CDR3: TGCGCCAGCAGCTTGGGGCTAGCGGGGCGAAATGAGCAGTTCTTC. This sequence encodes CASSLGLAGRNEQFF.

V and J are TRBV27 and TRBJ2-1, with D maybe TRBD1 (5 bases). Trimming pared 3 bases from V and 1 base from J, leaving 25 bases between. The CDR3 is 20 residues long. Germline V gene lookup returns CDR1 MNHEY and CDR2 SMNVEV (reference sequence). The CDR3 coding sequence is TGTGCCAGCAGTTTCTCTGCCGGCAGACAGTATGATTCTTCCTACAATGAGCAGTTCTTC. Translating gives CASSFSAGRQYDSSYNEQFF.

This clone was seen only a few times. The chain joins TRBV19 to TRBJ1-6; TRBD1 aligns across 7 bases. The length of the CDR3 is 14 residues. Germline trimming cut 6 bases from V and 9 bases from J; bases unmatched to any gene: 8. Germline CDR1 LNHDA, CDR2 SQIVND (reference sequence). The CDR3 reads CASSLGQGVSPLHF. In DNA, the CDR3 is TGTGCCAGTAGCTTAGGGCAGGGGGTTTCACCCCTCCACTTT.

This chain joins TRBV6-5 and TRBJ2-4, with TRBD1 matching over 7 bases. The CDR3 has 16 residues. Germline values: CDR1 MNHEY, CDR2 SVGAGI. V lost 4 bases and J lost 0; bases outside the gene matches: 6. CDR3 in amino acids: CASSLRQGLAKNIQYF. CDR3 bases: TGTGCCAGCAGTTTACGACAGGGCCTAGCCAAAAACATTCAGTACTTC.

This rearrangement joins TRBV18 to TRBJ1-3; D remains ambiguous. The CDR3 runs 15 residues. CDR1 and CDR2 from the germline V gene are KGHSH and LQKENI. The V gene lost 3 bases and the J gene lost 4 bases, with 13 bases spanning the gap. The CDR3 here is CASSPLAGTGNTIYF. CDR3 coding DNA: TGTGCCAGCTCACCCCTGGCGGGCACCGGAAACACCATATATTTT.

V and J are TRBV9 and TRBJ1-1, with 9 bases lining up with TRBD1. Germline CDR1 is SGDLS and CDR2 is YYNGEE. Losses at the gene ends were 6 bases for V and 5 bases for J; bases not matched to a gene: 5. The CDR3 runs to 13 residues. The CDR3 DNA follows: TGTGCCAGCACGGACAGGGGAGGAACTGAAGCTTTCTTT. As protein: CASTDRGGTEAFF.

The V gene is TRBV5-1, the J gene TRBJ2-3; TRBD2 matches at 9 bases. CDR1 is SGHRS and CDR2 is YFSETQ in the germline V gene. V lost 4 bases, J lost 7 bases, and 10 bases stayed unmatched. The CDR3 spans 15 residues. CDR3 region: CASSPRTSDSNTQYF. CDR3 nucleotides: TGCGCCAGCAGCCCGCGGACTAGCGATTCAAATACGCAGTATTTT.

The chain recombines TRBV14 with TRBJ1-2, with 10 positions matching TRBD1. J lost 7 bases, V lost 4 bases, and 6 bases had no gene match. Germline values: CDR1 SGHDN, CDR2 FVKESK. The length of the CDR3 is 14 residues. The CDR3 loop reads CASSRQGAGGGYTF. The DNA of the CDR3 is TGTGCCAGCAGCCGACAGGGGGCAGGAGGTGGCTACACCTTC.

The V gene is TRBV6-1, the J gene TRBJ1-1; D gene uncertain. Germline V gives CDR1 MNHNS, CDR2 SASEGT. V gave up 0 bases and J gave up 1 base, with 6 bases separating them. The CDR3 is made up of 14 amino acids. CDR3 sequence (DNA): TGTGCCAGCAGTGAAGCGTTCGGGAACACTGAAGCTTTCTTT. Amino acids: CASSEAFGNTEAFF.

As concerns this clone: Other DNA sequences in the same sample also yield this CDR3. V usage is TRBV6-6 and J usage is TRBJ1-5; 8 bases are shared with TRBD1. V trimming: 7 bases; J trimming: 4 bases; junction bases outside the gene matches: 3. The V gene's germline CDR1 is MNHNY and CDR2 SVGAGI (reference sequence). The CDR3 is 13 residues long. The CDR3 DNA is TGTGCCAGCACCGGACAGGGAAATCAGCCCCAGCATTTT. Protein: CASTGQGNQPQHF.

This clone appeared a few times. The chain recombines TRBV5-4 with TRBJ2-3; 13 bases agree with TRBD2. This CDR3 has 18 residues. The V gene end was trimmed by 3 bases and the J gene end by 2 bases; junction bases not matched to a gene: 9. From germline, CDR1 is SGHNT and CDR2 YYREEE (reference sequence). The CDR3 spells CASSSTGLAGLFTDTQYF. CDR3 coding DNA: TGTGCCAGCAGCTCAACGGGACTAGCGGGGTTATTCACAGATACGCAGTATTTT.

The gene calls are TRBV5-6 and TRBJ2-2, with D uncertain. This CDR3 spans 13 amino acids. CDR1 is SGHDT, CDR2 YYEEEE, per germline. Trimming left V 4 bases short and J 3 bases short, with 7 bases between. The CDR3 bases are TGTGCCAGCAGCCAGCGACACACCGGGGAGCTGTTTTTT. Translating it yields CASSQRHTGELFF.

This clone is a singleton in its sample. This chain links TRBV15 with TRBJ1-2; D is perhaps TRBD1 (6 bases). V was cut by 5 bases and J by 0 bases, with 13 bases left in between. Germline loops: CDR1 LNHNV, CDR2 YYDKDF (reference sequence). This CDR3 contains 15 residues. The CDR3 DNA follows: TGTGCCACCAGCGTTGGGGACATACCTAACTATGGCTACACCTTC. Translated: CATSVGDIPNYGYTF.

The CDR3 bases are TGCAGCGTTGAGCCCACCGGTGGGGAGCTTGAAGCTTTCTTT. Its protein product is CSVEPTGGELEAFF. The V and J genes are TRBV29-1 and TRBJ1-1; D call uncertain. The CDR3 extends over 14 amino acids. V shed 3 bases and J shed 7 bases, with 18 bases lying between them. Germline CDR1 reads SQVTM; CDR2 reads ANQGSEA.

This clone was picked up a small number of times. The chain recombines TRBV5-4 with TRBJ1-1, with unresolved D. CDR1 SGHNT and CDR2 YYREEE come from the germline V gene (reference sequence). Deletions cut 3 bases from V and 1 base from J, with 7 bases between. This CDR3 spans 13 amino acids. The CDR3 sequence is CASSSFGNTEAFF. The DNA for the CDR3 is TGTGCCAGCAGCTCCTTCGGGAACACTGAAGCTTTCTTT.

The CDR3, as DNA: TGTGCCAGCAGCTTAAGAGTAACAGGGGTTGTTGAAGCTTTCTTT. Translation: CASSLRVTGVVEAFF. This chain links TRBV11-3 with TRBJ1-1; 7 bases match TRBD1. The CDR3 has 15 residues. Per the germline V gene, CDR1 is SGHNT and CDR2 is YENEEA. V was pared by 2 bases and J by 7 bases, with 10 bases of the junction left unmatched.

The chain recombines TRBV6-1 with TRBJ1-3; D call uncertain. This CDR3 is built from 14 residues. The germline CDR1 and CDR2 sequences are MNHNS and SASEGT. Deletions cut 7 bases from V and 0 bases from J, with 10 bases between. This CDR3 is CASKRSGSGNTIYF. Here the CDR3 DNA reads TGTGCCAGCAAACGGTCGGGCTCTGGAAACACCATATATTTT.

The rearrangement links TRBV5-1 to TRBJ2-3; 10 nucleotides line up with TRBD2. Germline CDR1 is SGHRS and CDR2 is YFSETQ. With 0 bases clipped from V and 2 bases from J, the junction kept 6 bases outside the gene matches. CDR3 length: 17 residues. CDR3 sequence: CASSLDNSGGHTDTQYF. The CDR3 DNA sequence: TGCGCCAGCAGCTTGGATAATAGCGGGGGGCACACAGATACGCAGTATTTT.

This chain connects TRBV5-1 to TRBJ2-3; 10 bases are a match to TRBD2. The CDR3 length is 16 residues. The trim removed 4 bases at V and 2 bases at J, leaving 7 bases unmatched. Germline CDR1 and CDR2: SGHRS and YFSETQ. The CDR3 DNA follows: TGCGCCAGCAGCGCATTACTAGCGGGGATCACAGATACGCAGTATTTT. Translation: CASSALLAGITDTQYF.